This T cell receptor beta chain was sequenced during a study of CD8 T cells in Susac syndrome. TCR beta sequencing was performed on blood CD8+ and CD4+ T cells. Negative isolation was used for CD8+ and CD4+ T cells, and FACS enrichment was applied to TEMRA cells. Looked up from germline, CDR1 is SGHRS and CDR2 is YFSETQ. The CDR3 loop spans 18 amino acids. V lost 4 bases, J lost 3 bases, and 11 bases stayed unmatched. The RNA, roughly 0.45 to 1 ug, was put through reverse transcription using random hexamers. In TCRdb, the immunoSEQ multiplex PCR reads were re-called with MiXCR into one record per CDR3 protein. The table records 110,000 or so distinct CDR3 sequences, 90% to 95% of them present only once.

This chain links TRBV5-1 with TRBJ2-6, with 9 bases identical to TRBD1. This sequence was found in a human donor in good health. The sequencing sample was made of CD4+ T cells from PBMCs. CDR3 nucleotides: TGCGCCAGCAGCGAGAGATCACAGGGGGCAGGTGGGGCCAACGTCCTGACTTTC. Translating it yields CASSERSQGAGGANVLTF.